This passage covers 28 T cell receptor beta chains from one sample sequenced in a study of post-analysis software for immune sequencing data. Built from TCR beta cDNA, the libraries had unique molecular identifiers in them. TCRdb itself ran the PCR reads through MiXCR, one entry per CDR3 protein. The sample lists hundreds of thousands of distinct CDR3 sequences, roughly 27% occurring once. Whole-study results and caveats: With TRBV5-6, TRBV5-1 and TRBV20-1 included, several TRBV segments were more frequent in patients than in controls.

What these receptors recognize is not known. The sequenced material came from blood. These receptors were collected from a girl between 10 and 17 years old with multiple sclerosis.

The gene calls are TRBV27 and TRBJ1-4, with TRBD1 matching over 7 bases. The V and J ends lost 2 bases and 2 bases, in that order; junction bases with no gene match: 8. The germline V gene has CDR1 MNHEY and CDR2 SMNVEV (reference sequence). The CDR3 extends over 17 amino acids. The CDR3 sequence: CASSLKQGRRTNEKLFF. The CDR3 region has the DNA TGTGCCAGCAGTTTAAAACAGGGGAGGAGGACTAATGAAAAACTGTTTTTT.

This clonotype turned up a few times. The rearrangement uses TRBV20-1 and TRBJ2-3; D not resolved. The V gene's germline CDR1 is DFQATT and CDR2 SNEGSKA (reference sequence). V dropped 3 bases and J dropped 5 bases, with 6 bases sitting between them. The CDR3 loop spans 11 amino acids. As DNA, the CDR3 is TGCAGTGCTAGGTGGGGAGATACGCAGTATTTT. It is translated as CSARWGDTQYF.

CDR3 coding DNA: TGCGCCAGCAGCTCCCGCAGCGGGAGGGTGGAGACCCAGTACTTC. Its translation is CASSSRSGRVETQYF. The chain has TRBV5-1 and TRBJ2-5, with 10 bases aligning to TRBD2. Losses at the gene ends were 3 bases for V and 5 bases for J; bases not matched to a gene: 7. CDR1 SGHRS and CDR2 YFSETQ come from the germline V gene. The CDR3 length is 15 residues.

Notes on this clonotype: Compared with germline, one end of the junction differs, possibly owing to a read error. This chain links TRBV20-1 with TRBJ2-7, with D possibly matching TRBD2 (5 bases). Germline V gene sequence: CDR1 DFQATT, CDR2 SNEGSKA (reference sequence). CDR3 length equals 13 residues. In DNA, the CDR3 is TGCAGTGCTGATATACTAGGGCCCCATGAGCAGCACTTC. Residues: CSADILGPHEQHF.

The rearrangement uses TRBV5-1 and TRBJ2-2; perhaps TRBD1 as D (6 bases). This CDR3 region has 15 residues. Trimming pared 0 bases from V and 3 bases from J, leaving 9 bases between. Germline CDR1 SGHRS, CDR2 YFSETQ. CDR3: CASSLDRVDTGELFF. CDR3 in DNA: TGCGCCAGCAGCTTGGACAGGGTTGACACCGGGGAGCTGTTTTTT. Looking up the rest from reference TRBV5-1 and TRBJ2-2 gives the full variable domain: KAGVTQTPRYLIKTRGQQVTLSCSPISGHRSVSWYQQTPGQGLQFLFEYFSETQRNKGNFPGRFSGRQFSNSRSEMNVSTLELGDSALYLCASSLDRVDTGELFFGEGSRLTVL.

This chain joins TRBV20-1 and TRBJ1-1, with unresolved D. Trimming pared 5 bases from V and 5 bases from J, leaving 15 bases between. CDR1 is DFQATT, CDR2 SNEGSKA, per germline (reference sequence). This CDR3 contains 13 residues. The CDR3 nucleotides are TGCAGTGCTCCCCTTTATGGGAATACTGAAGCTTTCTTT. Its translation: CSAPLYGNTEAFF.

This clonotype was detected only a few times. The J gene is TRBJ1-1, the V gene TRBV14, with unresolved D. Trimming shortened V by 1 base and J by 2 bases, and 11 bases separated the two germline ends. From germline, CDR1 is SGHDN and CDR2 FVKESK. This CDR3 has 15 residues. The CDR3 DNA follows: TGTGCCAGCAGCCAAGGAATAGGACTTAACACTGAAGCTTTCTTT. It translates to CASSQGIGLNTEAFF. Filled out from reference TRBV14 and TRBJ1-1, the complete variable domain reads EAGVTQFPSHSVIEKGQTVTLRCDPISGHDNLYWYRRVMGKEIKFLLHFVKESKQDESGMPNNRFLAERTGGTYSTLKVQPAELEDSGVYFCASSQGIGLNTEAFFGQGTRLTVV.

This rearrangement joins TRBV20-1 to TRBJ1-1; tentatively, D is TRBD1 (6 bases). This CDR3 contains 11 residues. The germline CDR1 and CDR2 sequences are DFQATT and SNEGSKA (reference sequence). The CDR3 sequence: CNARGRPEAFF. In nucleotides, the CDR3 is TGCAATGCCAGGGGCCGGCCCGAAGCTTTCTTT.

Concerning this clonotype: Compared with germline, one end of the junction differs, possibly owing to a read error. This chain links TRBV11-1 with TRBJ2-1, with a tentative D call TRBD1 (5 bases). Germline V CDR1 and CDR2: SGHAT, FQDESV (reference sequence). CDR3 length: 14 residues. The CDR3 DNA reads as TGTGCCAGCAGTAACGCCCTCGGCCACAGACAGCAGTTATTC. Its protein product is CASSNALGHRQQLF.

This clonotype has a handful of counts. This chain links TRBV10-3 with TRBJ2-1, with no clear D. Germline-derived CDR1 and CDR2 are ENHRY and SYGVKD. V lost 4 bases, J lost 9 bases, and 16 bases lay in between. This CDR3 region has 14 residues. This CDR3 reads CAISARAPTGEQFF. CDR3 DNA sequence: TGTGCCATCAGTGCCCGGGCCCCGACGGGTGAGCAGTTCTTC.

This clonotype was counted a few times. The chain has TRBV6-2 or TRBV6-3 and TRBJ2-1; possible D gene TRBD1, 5 bases. Germline values: CDR1 MNHEY, CDR2 SVGEGT. The ends were cut back, 0 bases at V and 7 bases at J, with 13 bases in the middle. The CDR3 extends over 15 amino acids. The CDR3 loop is CASSYSPRVSNEQFF. CDR3 bases: TGTGCCAGCAGTTACTCACCCAGGGTTTCAAATGAGCAGTTCTTC.

V and J are TRBV5-5 and TRBJ2-3; D possibly corresponds to TRBD2 (6 bases). Trimming took off 4 bases at V and 2 bases at J, with 14 bases between the two ends. The CDR3 contains 15 residues. Per the germline V gene, CDR1 is SGHKS and CDR2 is YYEKEE (reference sequence). CDR3 loop: CASSLLGRPTDTQYF. The CDR3 DNA follows: TGTGCCAGCAGCCTGCTCGGGAGACCCACAGATACGCAGTATTTT.

The genes are TRBV12-3 or TRBV12-4 and TRBJ1-1; D call uncertain. Trimming pared 6 bases from V and 0 bases from J, leaving 5 bases between. The CDR3 sequence is 12 residues long. The CDR3 region is CASRSMNTEAFF. In DNA, the CDR3 is TGTGCCAGCAGGTCAATGAACACTGAAGCTTTCTTT.

A few counts support this clonotype. This chain uses TRBV6-1 with TRBJ1-1, with a tentative D call TRBD1 (6 bases). In germline, CDR1 is MNHNS, CDR2 SASEGT. The CDR3 loop spans 11 amino acids. The germline V and J ends were trimmed by 8 bases and 10 bases, with 14 bases remaining between them. The CDR3 nucleotides read TGTGCCAGCCGGGGGCGGGAGGGAGCTTTCTTT. This encodes CASRGREGAFF.

In its sample, this clonotype was seen many times. The chain joins TRBV10-3 to TRBJ2-5; TRBD1 might be the D (5 bases). This CDR3 spans 14 amino acids. V gave up 0 bases and J gave up 2 bases, with 7 bases separating them. From germline, CDR1 is ENHRY and CDR2 SYGVKD. In DNA, the CDR3 is TGTGCCATCAGTGAGTCAAGGGGTCAAGAGACCCAGTACTTC. Translation gives CAISESRGQETQYF.

J is TRBJ2-7 and V is TRBV7-2, with D tentatively TRBD1 (6 bases). Per the germline V gene, CDR1 is SGHTA and CDR2 is FQGNSA. The CDR3 has 14 amino acids. V was trimmed by 1 base and J by 5 bases, leaving 12 bases between them. The CDR3 DNA sequence: TGTGCCAGCAGCTTAGACCCGACAGGTGACGAGCAGTACTTC. It is translated as CASSLDPTGDEQYF.

V and J are TRBV11-2 and TRBJ1-5, with 9 bases that match TRBD1. V was pared by 1 base and J by 0 bases, with 4 bases of the junction left unmatched. This CDR3 has 17 amino acids. Germline CDR1 and CDR2: SGHAT and FQNNGV. In nucleotides, the CDR3 is TGTGCCAGCAGCTTAGCCGGGACAGGGAATAGCAATCAGCCCCAGCATTTT. It yields the protein CASSLAGTGNSNQPQHF.

This clonotype was seen only a few times. The chain uses TRBV2 and TRBJ2-1; TRBD1 is a possible D gene (6 bases). V lost 8 bases, J lost 3 bases, and 14 bases lay in between. The V gene's germline CDR1 is SNHLY and CDR2 FYNNEI. There are 14 residues in the CDR3. CDR3 residues: CASGRTEVYNEQFF. In nucleotides, the CDR3 is TGTGCCAGCGGGCGGACAGAAGTCTACAATGAGCAGTTCTTC. The variable domain in full, with the rest retrieved from reference TRBV2 and TRBJ2-1, is EPEVTQTPSHQVTQMGQEVILRCVPISNHLYFYWYRQILGQKVEFLVSFYNNEISEKSEIFDDQFSVERPDGSNFTLKIRSTKLEDSAMYFCASGRTEVYNEQFFGPGTRLTVL.

This clonotype was seen only a few times. V gene TRBV6-2 or TRBV6-3 combines with J gene TRBJ2-1; 10 bases are a match to TRBD1. V shed 6 bases, J shed 7 bases, and the junction held 12 bases outside the gene matches. This CDR3 spans 16 amino acids. Looked up from germline, CDR1 is MNHEY and CDR2 is SVGEGT. The CDR3 reads CASREARGQGLNEQFF. DNA of the CDR3: TGTGCCAGCAGGGAGGCCCGGGGACAGGGGTTGAATGAGCAGTTCTTC.

This clonotype was observed many times. The chain carries TRBV12-3 or TRBV12-4 and TRBJ2-3, with D possibly matching TRBD1 (5 bases). The length of the CDR3 is 11 residues. Deletions cut 11 bases from V and 9 bases from J, with 15 bases between. The CDR3 DNA reads as TGTGCCGTCTTAAGGGGTTTGACGCAGTATTTT. This sequence encodes CAVLRGLTQYF.

In its sample, this clonotype was seen a few times. The J gene is TRBJ2-1, the V gene TRBV6-2 or TRBV6-3; 10 bases are a match to TRBD2. This CDR3 region has 16 residues. From germline, CDR1 is MNHEY and CDR2 SVGEGT. V lost 4 bases to trimming and J lost 9 bases; unmatched junction nucleotides: 12. CDR3 sequence reads: CASSFHRASGRGEQFF. CDR3 DNA sequence: TGTGCCAGCAGTTTTCATAGGGCTAGCGGGAGAGGTGAGCAGTTCTTC.

V gene TRBV7-2 combines with J gene TRBJ2-4; D is undetermined. The germline V gene encodes CDR1 SGHTA and CDR2 FQGNSA. V lost 2 bases to trimming and J lost 0 bases, with 17 bases between them. The CDR3 spans 18 residues. The CDR3 nucleotides are TGTGCCAGCAGCTTATCCAGCGTCTCATTCTTAGCCAAAAACATTCAGTACTTC. This gives the protein CASSLSSVSFLAKNIQYF.

This clonotype was detected only a few times. J is TRBJ2-7 and V is TRBV6-1; D remains unclear. V was cut by 1 base and J by 4 bases, with 17 bases left in between. CDR3 length: 16 residues. Germline V gives CDR1 MNHNS, CDR2 SASEGT. The CDR3 DNA reads as TGTGCCAGCAGTGAAGGCAGCCTCTCGTCAAATTACGAGCAGTACTTC. It translates to CASSEGSLSSNYEQYF.

There are a few counts of this clonotype. The genes are TRBV7-9 and TRBJ2-1; TRBD2 matches 10 bases. V lost 7 bases, J lost 6 bases, and 15 bases stayed unmatched. The germline gives CDR1 SEHNR, CDR2 FQNEAQ (reference sequence). CDR3 size: 17 residues. CDR3 sequence reads: CASILFAGTSVFNEQFF. The CDR3 DNA follows: TGTGCCAGCATCCTGTTCGCCGGGACTAGCGTCTTCAATGAGCAGTTCTTC.

The sample holds a few counts of this clonotype. The chain is built from TRBV6-5 and TRBJ2-7; 8 nucleotides align to TRBD2. Germline CDR1 and CDR2: MNHEY and SVGAGI. The V gene end was trimmed by 4 bases and the J gene end by 0 bases; junction bases not matched to a gene: 8. The CDR3 loop spans 16 amino acids. The DNA of the CDR3 is TGTGCCAGCAGTTGGAGGACTAGCCCGCCCTCCTACGAGCAGTACTTC. Protein sequence: CASSWRTSPPSYEQYF.

This clonotype was observed a handful of times. The chain employs TRBV19 and TRBJ2-1, with D possibly TRBD1 on 6 matching bases. In germline, CDR1 is LNHDA, CDR2 SQIVND (reference sequence). The V gene lost 0 bases and the J gene lost 10 bases, with 7 bases spanning the gap. The CDR3 extends over 12 amino acids. The CDR3 loop is CASSIEGAEQFF. The CDR3 nucleotides read TGTGCCAGTAGTATAGAGGGGGCCGAGCAGTTCTTC.

This chain connects TRBV3-1 to TRBJ2-2; 8 nucleotides line up with TRBD1. Germline-derived CDR1 and CDR2 are LGHDT and YNNKEL (reference sequence). CDR3 size: 16 residues. V gave up 4 bases and J gave up 6 bases; unmatched junction bases: 10. The DNA of the CDR3 is TGTGCCAGCAGCCCTACCGGGACAGGTCGATCCGGGGAGCTGTTTTTT. Translating it yields CASSPTGTGRSGELFF.

The sample holds a few counts of this clonotype. The CDR3 is CASGIQGRNEQFF. The CDR3 DNA reads TGTGCCAGCGGGATACAGGGGAGGAATGAGCAGTTCTTC. The chain combines TRBV7-9 with TRBJ2-1, with D perhaps TRBD1 (7 bases). Germline lookup yields CDR1 SEHNR and CDR2 FQNEAQ (reference sequence). V lost 8 bases and J 7 bases, leaving 15 bases between the germline ends. The CDR3 consists of 13 residues.